Listed here are 12 T cell receptor beta chains from one sample, sequenced in a study of cytomegalovirus exposure and HLA in healthy donors. Both 60 Vbeta primers and 13 Jbeta primers went into the PCR. This table comes from immunoSEQ multiplex PCR, and its TCRdb copy is limited to in-frame clones, with some not included. The sample lists about 200,000 clones, 75% to 90% occurring once. Material for sequencing was PBMCs. All receptors derive from a boy aged 2 to 9 in good health and CMV-seronegative.

The V gene is TRBV2, the J gene TRBJ1-6; 9 positions agree with TRBD1. The germline gives CDR1 SNHLY, CDR2 FYNNEI. CDR3 size: 14 residues. Trimming cost V 7 bases and J 11 bases; bases outside gene matches: 9. CDR3 region: CASMATGGLTPLHF. As DNA, the CDR3 is TGTGCCAGCATGGCGACAGGGGGTTTGACACCCCTCCACTTT.

This sequence joins TRBV13 and TRBJ2-5; TRBD2 matches at 15 bases. The CDR3 is 18 amino acids. Looked up from germline, CDR1 is PRHDT and CDR2 is FYEKMQ (reference sequence). With 5 bases clipped from V and 4 bases from J, the junction kept 11 bases outside the gene matches. Written as DNA, the CDR3 is TGTGCCAGCAGCCCCGGGACTAGCGGGGGGCCGAGGGGAGAGACCCAGTACTTC. It codes for CASSPGTSGGPRGETQYF.

The chain recombines TRBV6-6 with TRBJ2-7; 8 bases are shared with TRBD2. V was pared by 4 bases and J by 2 bases, with 4 bases of the junction left unmatched. The CDR3 spans 14 residues. Germline V CDR1 and CDR2: MNHNY, SVGAGI (reference sequence). CDR3 DNA sequence: TGTGCCAGCAGTTCGGGGGGGACCCCCTACGAGCAGTACTTC. Translation gives CASSSGGTPYEQYF.

The DNA of the CDR3 is TGTGCCAGCTCACCACCGAATTGGGACAGCGAGCAGTACTTC. Its translation is CASSPPNWDSEQYF. The chain carries TRBV18 and TRBJ2-7; 7 positions agree with TRBD1. This CDR3 is 14 amino acids long. V dropped 0 bases and J dropped 6; count of bases not matched to a gene: 5. CDR1 KGHSH and CDR2 LQKENI come from the germline V gene.

This chain connects TRBV19 to TRBJ1-5; perhaps TRBD1 as D (5 bases). The ends were cut back, 7 bases at V and 0 bases at J, with 7 bases in the middle. This CDR3 contains 13 residues. Per germline, CDR1 LNHDA and CDR2 SQIVND (reference sequence). The CDR3 loop is CASKQASNQPQHF. Written as DNA, the CDR3 is TGTGCCAGTAAACAGGCTAGCAATCAGCCCCAGCATTTT.

The chain carries TRBV30 and TRBJ2-7; a weak D match, TRBD2 (6 bases). The CDR3 contains 10 residues. Germline CDR1 GTSNPN, CDR2 SVGIG (reference sequence). The germline V and J ends were trimmed by 5 bases and 7 bases, with 9 bases remaining between them. CDR3 in amino acids: CAWGGGEQYF. As DNA, the CDR3 is TGTGCCTGGGGGGGAGGAGAGCAGTACTTC.

This chain joins TRBV21-1 and TRBJ2-3; TRBD1 was called by the table and not checked on the DNA. TRBV21-1 is deemed a pseudogene. The CDR3 is made up of 15 amino acids. CDR3 loop: CASILRWGLTDTQYF. The CDR3, as DNA: TGTGCCAGCATCCTAAGGTGGGGGCTGACAGATACGCAGTATTTT.

This clone was seen a single time. V gene TRBV29-1 combines with J gene TRBJ1-1, with 9 nucleotides matching TRBD1. The trim removed 8 bases at V and 2 bases at J, leaving 9 bases unmatched. Germline V CDR1 and CDR2: SQVTM, ANQGSEA. This CDR3 has 14 amino acids. DNA of the CDR3: TGCAGCTCCCAGGACAGGGGATATAACACTGAAGCTTTCTTT. This translates into CSSQDRGYNTEAFF.

This clone was found once. The rearrangement uses TRBV9 and TRBJ1-1; D is possibly TRBD1 (5 bases). The CDR3 loop spans 13 amino acids. The germline V gene encodes CDR1 SGDLS and CDR2 YYNGEE. V was pared by 1 base and J by 4 bases, with 8 bases between. CDR3 bases: TGTGCCAGCAGCGTAAACGGGGGCACTGAAGCTTTCTTT. It is translated as CASSVNGGTEAFF.

The V call is TRBV30, the J call TRBJ2-1; no definite D call. Germline V gene lookup returns CDR1 GTSNPN and CDR2 SVGIG (reference sequence). With 0 bases removed from V and 7 bases from J, the gap between germline ends came to 10 bases. The CDR3 covers 13 residues. As DNA, the CDR3 is TGTGCCTGGAGTGTACTGAACTTGAATGAGCAGTTCTTC. This sequence encodes CAWSVLNLNEQFF. Looking up the rest from reference TRBV30 and TRBJ2-1 gives the full variable domain: SQTIHQWPATLVQPVGSPLSLECTVEGTSNPNLYWYRQAAGRGLQLLFYSVGIGQISSEVPQNLSASRPQDRQFILSSKKLLLSDSGFYLCAWSVLNLNEQFFGPGTRLTVL.

The chain uses TRBV2 and TRBJ2-7; 8 nucleotides agree with TRBD2. Trimming removed 6 bases from V and 0 bases from J; junction bases left unmatched: 4. Per the germline V gene, CDR1 is SNHLY and CDR2 is FYNNEI. The CDR3 sequence is 14 residues long. This CDR3 is CASRGLVPSYEQYF. The DNA of the CDR3 is TGTGCCAGCAGGGGACTAGTCCCCTCCTACGAGCAGTACTTC.

The table lists this clone with a few counts. The V and J genes are TRBV2 and TRBJ1-1; D perhaps matches TRBD1 (6 bases). The germline V gene has CDR1 SNHLY and CDR2 FYNNEI. This CDR3 comprises 12 residues. Here the CDR3 reads CASQGGNTEAFF. The CDR3, as DNA: TGTGCTTCGCAAGGGGGGAACACTGAAGCTTTCTTT. Combining the CDR3 with reference TRBV2 and TRBJ1-1 gives the whole variable domain EPEVTQTPSHQVTQMGQEVILRCVPISNHLYFYWYRQILGQKVEFLVSFYNNEISEKSEIFDDQFSVERPDGSNFTLKIRSTKLEDSAMYFCASQGGNTEAFFGQGTRLTVV.